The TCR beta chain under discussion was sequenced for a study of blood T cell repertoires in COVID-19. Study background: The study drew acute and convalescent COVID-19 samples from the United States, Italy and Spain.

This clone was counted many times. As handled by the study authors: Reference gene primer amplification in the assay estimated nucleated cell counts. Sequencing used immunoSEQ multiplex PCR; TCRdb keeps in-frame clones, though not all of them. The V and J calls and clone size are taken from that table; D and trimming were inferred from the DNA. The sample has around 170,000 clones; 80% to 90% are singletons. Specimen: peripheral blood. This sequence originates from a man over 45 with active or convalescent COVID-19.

CDR3 nucleotides: TGTGCCAGCAGCTTAGGTTCTAGCGGAGTTTACAATGAGCAGTTCTTC. This encodes CASSLGSSGVYNEQFF. This chain uses TRBV7-7 with TRBJ2-1; 7 bases map to TRBD2. Germline V gene lookup returns CDR1 SSHAT and CDR2 FNYEAQ (reference sequence). The CDR3 consists of 16 residues. V was clipped by 1 base and J by 4 bases; unmatched bases: 7. Combining the CDR3 with reference TRBV7-7 and TRBJ2-1 gives the whole variable domain GAGVSQSPRYKVTKRGQDVTLRCDPISSHATLYWYQQALGQGPEFLTYFNYEAQPDKSGLPSDRFSAERPEGSISTLTIQRTEQRDSAMYRCASSLGSSGVYNEQFFGPGTRLTVL.